Presented here are 32 T cell receptor beta chains from one specimen sequenced in a study of cytomegalovirus exposure and HLA in healthy donors. Primers included in the PCR were 60 Vbeta and 13 Jbeta primers. Profiling relied on immunoSEQ multiplex PCR, and the TCRdb table lists in-frame clones only, not all of them. The sample holds hundreds of thousands of clones, roughly 91% seen once. What was sequenced was PBMCs. The receptors were sampled from a woman aged 18-29 years in good health and CMV-seronegative.

The gene calls are TRBV9 and TRBJ2-6; D possibly corresponds to TRBD2 (6 bases). Germline lookup yields CDR1 SGDLS and CDR2 YYNGEE. The CDR3 has 17 amino acids. V lost 7 bases, J lost 0 bases, and 17 bases lay in between. The DNA for the CDR3 is TGTGCCAGCGCAGGGACTTTCCTTAGCTCTGGGGCCAACGTCCTGACTTTC. Translation: CASAGTFLSSGANVLTF.

Note on this clone: At one of its ends the junction is not consistent with the germline gene, which may arise from a read error. V is TRBV7-9 and J is TRBJ1-2; D unresolved. This CDR3 has 13 residues. CDR1 is SEHNR, CDR2 FQNEAQ, per germline (reference sequence). CDR3 region: CSSSQAASPIWTF. Here the CDR3 DNA reads TGTTCCAGCAGCCAAGCGGCTTCCCCTATTTGGACCTTC.

The rearrangement joins TRBV6-4 to TRBJ1-1; no clear D gene. Trimming pared 3 bases from V and 3 bases from J, leaving 14 bases between. The V gene's germline CDR1 is MRHNA and CDR2 SNTAGT. The CDR3 runs to 15 residues. Here the CDR3 DNA reads TGTGCCAGCAGTGATAGGTGGCCACAGCACACTGAAGCTTTCTTT. This codes for CASSDRWPQHTEAFF.

This chain joins TRBV27 and TRBJ1-1; D not resolved. This CDR3 has 11 amino acids. Trimming took off 6 bases at V and 4 bases at J, with 6 bases between the two ends. Germline assignment: CDR1 MNHEY and CDR2 SMNVEV (reference sequence). CDR3 protein: CASSSGTEAFF. The CDR3 bases are TGTGCCAGCAGCTCGGGCACTGAAGCTTTCTTT.

This clone was observed a single time. The rearrangement uses TRBV9 and TRBJ2-1, with a weak D call TRBD2 (6 bases). V shed 0 bases and J shed 6 bases, with 13 bases lying between them. Germline CDR1 reads SGDLS; CDR2 reads YYNGEE. This CDR3 has 15 amino acids. CDR3 loop: CASSVGTSRGNEQFF. The CDR3 DNA reads as TGTGCCAGCAGCGTAGGAACTAGCAGAGGCAATGAGCAGTTCTTC.

In this sample, this clone turned up a few times. The genes are TRBV5-1 and TRBJ1-6, with a possible D match to TRBD1 (5 bases). Germline CDR1 SGHRS, CDR2 YFSETQ. V dropped 0 bases and J dropped 5 bases, with 9 bases sitting between them. This CDR3 is 15 amino acids long. The CDR3 DNA reads TGCGCCAGCAGCTTGGCCGGGGGGAATAATTCACCCCTCCACTTT. Protein: CASSLAGGNNSPLHF.

As for this clone: The same CDR3 is also encoded by other DNA sequences in this sample. The chain carries TRBV20-1 and TRBJ1-1, with D hard to call. The CDR3 covers 11 residues. Between the trimmed V and J ends, which lost 3 bases and 8 bases, there was a span of 10 bases. CDR1 and CDR2 from the germline V gene are DFQATT and SNEGSKA (reference sequence). CDR3 in DNA: TGCAGTGCTAGCCCCGCGACAGAAGCTTTCTTT. This translates into CSASPATEAFF.

This chain uses TRBV7-2 with TRBJ1-2; 7 positions agree with TRBD1. J lost 10 bases, V lost 0 bases, and 14 bases had no gene match. Looked up from germline, CDR1 is SGHTA and CDR2 is FQGNSA. The CDR3 length is 16 residues. The CDR3 loop reads CASSLAYRGSYDVYTF. In DNA form, the CDR3 reads TGTGCCAGCAGCTTAGCTTACAGGGGTTCGTACGATGTCTACACCTTC.

V gene TRBV11-2 combines with J gene TRBJ2-1, with TRBD1 identical over 7 bases. Trimming cost V 5 bases and J 3 bases; bases outside gene matches: 4. The CDR3 is 14 amino acids. Germline V gene sequence: CDR1 SGHAT, CDR2 FQNNGV. CDR3 in DNA: TGTGCCAGCAGCAGGGACAGTGACTACAATGAGCAGTTCTTC. It codes for CASSRDSDYNEQFF.

This chain connects TRBV5-5 to TRBJ1-4; 7 bases align to TRBD1. Per the germline V gene, CDR1 is SGHKS and CDR2 is YYEKEE (reference sequence). Germline trimming cut 1 base from V and 3 bases from J; bases unmatched to any gene: 15. This CDR3 has 19 amino acids. The DNA for the CDR3 is TGTGCCAGCAGCTTGTTTGTTTCGACAGGGCTACCCCCTAATGAAAAACTGTTTTTT. Amino acid sequence: CASSLFVSTGLPPNEKLFF.

V and J are TRBV5-1 and TRBJ2-5; 9 nucleotides match TRBD1. This CDR3 spans 15 amino acids. Trimming removed 0 bases from V and 1 base from J; junction bases left unmatched: 1. Germline-derived CDR1 and CDR2 are SGHRS and YFSETQ. In DNA, the CDR3 is TGCGCCAGCAGCTTGGTGACAGGGGGCCAAGAGACCCAGTACTTC. It is translated as CASSLVTGGQETQYF.

This chain links TRBV27 with TRBJ2-1; D call uncertain. CDR3 size: 14 residues. Germline lookup yields CDR1 MNHEY and CDR2 SMNVEV (reference sequence). V dropped 4 bases and J dropped 7 bases, with 14 bases sitting between them. CDR3 protein: CASSSTRPVNEQFF. For the CDR3, the DNA is TGTGCCAGCAGTTCGACTCGACCCGTTAATGAGCAGTTCTTC.

This chain uses TRBV4-3 with TRBJ2-5, with 9 positions matching TRBD2. V was clipped by 4 bases and J by 5 bases; unmatched bases: 11. The CDR3 extends over 16 amino acids. CDR1 LGHNA and CDR2 YSLEER come from the germline V gene. CDR3 amino acids: CASSPTSGLSGETQYF. The CDR3 DNA follows: TGCGCCAGCAGCCCAACTAGCGGGCTGTCGGGTGAGACCCAGTACTTC.

CDR3 bases: TGTGCCAGCAGCCCGGGACAGGAACCCACCGGGGAGCTGTTTTTT. Translation: CASSPGQEPTGELFF. V usage is TRBV7-6 and J usage is TRBJ2-2, with TRBD1 identical over 8 bases. The germline CDR1 and CDR2 sequences are SGHVS and FNYEAQ. V shed 5 bases and J 4 bases; nucleotides not matched to a gene: 6. The CDR3 has 15 residues.

The V call is TRBV27, the J call TRBJ1-1; perhaps TRBD1 as D (5 bases). V dropped 2 bases and J dropped 0 bases, with 10 bases sitting between them. The CDR3 is 15 amino acids. Germline V gene sequence: CDR1 MNHEY, CDR2 SMNVEV (reference sequence). The CDR3 bases are TGTGCCAGCAGTTTAGTTGTAGGGGTGAACACTGAAGCTTTCTTT. This codes for CASSLVVGVNTEAFF.

The chain joins TRBV4-3 to TRBJ1-2; 10 bases are shared with TRBD1. The CDR3 is made up of 15 amino acids. The germline gives CDR1 LGHNA, CDR2 YSLEER. With V trimmed by 3 bases and J by 5 bases, 6 bases remained unmatched. The CDR3 sequence is CASSHRDRGSYGYTF. In nucleotides, the CDR3 is TGCGCCAGCAGCCACCGGGACAGGGGTAGTTATGGCTACACCTTC.

This chain connects TRBV5-8 to TRBJ1-1; D remains ambiguous. Between the trimmed V and J ends, which lost 0 bases and 4 bases, there was a span of 13 bases. The CDR3 contains 15 residues. Germline lookup yields CDR1 SGHTS and CDR2 YDEGEE. The CDR3 sequence: CASSLGGMIGTEAFF. CDR3 DNA sequence: TGTGCCAGCAGCTTGGGAGGGATGATAGGCACTGAAGCTTTCTTT.

This clone was detected only once. V gene TRBV5-4 combines with J gene TRBJ2-5; D is uncertain. The CDR3 is 13 amino acids. Between the trimmed V and J ends, which lost 0 bases and 3 bases, there was a span of 6 bases. Per germline, CDR1 SGHNT and CDR2 YYREEE (reference sequence). CDR3 nucleotides: TGTGCCAGCAGCTTGGACAGCAAAGAGACCCAGTACTTC. As protein: CASSLDSKETQYF.

This clone was recorded only once. The chain has TRBV5-1 and TRBJ2-7; D might be TRBD2 (6 bases). V shed 0 bases and J shed 2 bases, with 12 bases lying between them. The CDR3 totals 15 residues. Germline values: CDR1 SGHRS, CDR2 YFSETQ. This chain's CDR3 is CASSLASGDTYEQYF. The CDR3, as DNA: TGCGCCAGCAGCTTGGCGTCGGGGGATACCTACGAGCAGTACTTC.

This clone was detected only once. This CDR3 reads CASTIGGADSYEQYF. CDR3 sequence (DNA): TGCGCCAGCACTATCGGGGGGGCGGACTCCTACGAGCAGTACTTC. V and J are TRBV5-1 and TRBJ2-7, with 8 bases lining up with TRBD2. The V gene's germline CDR1 is SGHRS and CDR2 YFSETQ. V lost 6 bases and J lost 0; bases outside the gene matches: 8. This CDR3 has 15 amino acids.

The V call is TRBV7-9, the J call TRBJ1-2; no reliable D call. This CDR3 has 15 residues. Germline CDR1 and CDR2: SEHNR and FQNEAQ (reference sequence). V was shortened by 5 bases and J by 6 bases, with 19 bases between the two germline ends. CDR3 loop: CASSPLNRHSDGYTF. The CDR3 nucleotides are TGTGCCAGCAGCCCCCTGAACAGACATAGTGATGGCTACACCTTC. Based on the CDR3 plus reference TRBV7-9 and TRBJ1-2, the full variable domain is DTGVSQNPRHKITKRGQNVTFRCDPISEHNRLYWYRQTLGQGPEFLTYFQNEAQLEKSRLLSDRFSAERPKGSFSTLEIQRTEQGDSAMYLCASSPLNRHSDGYTFGSGTRLTVV.

This chain uses TRBV7-9 with TRBJ2-2; 10 bases fit TRBD2. V was clipped by 4 bases and J by 5 bases; unmatched bases: 13. Per germline, CDR1 SEHNR and CDR2 FQNEAQ (reference sequence). This CDR3 contains 18 residues. DNA for the CDR3: TGTGCCAGCAGCTCGGGGCCCTTAGCGGGGGGCAGAACCGGGGAGCTGTTTTTT. Translating gives CASSSGPLAGGRTGELFF.

The rearrangement links TRBV21-1 to TRBJ1-2; the DNA was not used to check the table's D call, TRBD1. TRBV21-1 is noted as a pseudogene. This CDR3 has 13 amino acids. DNA of the CDR3: TGTGCCAGCAGCACCGGGACAGGGGTAGACTACACCTTC. Translating it yields CASSTGTGVDYTF.

The chain links TRBV7-2 to TRBJ1-2, with D possibly matching TRBD1 (6 bases). Trimming left V 6 bases short and J 5 bases short, with 13 bases between. This CDR3 comprises 13 residues. Germline-derived CDR1 and CDR2 are SGHTA and FQGNSA. The CDR3 DNA reads as TGTGCCAGCAGACAGGACAGAATTTATGGCTACACCTTC. Its protein is CASRQDRIYGYTF.

This clone appeared a single time. The V and J genes are TRBV14 and TRBJ2-7; D possibly corresponds to TRBD1 (6 bases). This CDR3 spans 12 amino acids. Germline V gene lookup returns CDR1 SGHDN and CDR2 FVKESK. V gave up 6 bases and J gave up 2 bases, with 8 bases separating them. The CDR3, as DNA: TGTGCCAGCAGGAGGGGGACCTACGAGCAGTACTTC. Encoded protein: CASRRGTYEQYF.

The table lists this clone with a few counts. The chain has TRBV6-5 and TRBJ1-1; tentative D call: TRBD1 (5 bases). The V end was cut by 6 bases, the J end by 1 base, with 9 bases between. The length of the CDR3 is 13 residues. CDR1 MNHEY and CDR2 SVGAGI come from the germline V gene. This CDR3 is CASRRQRNTEAFF. In DNA form, the CDR3 reads TGTGCCAGCAGAAGACAGAGGAACACTGAAGCTTTCTTT.

This chain joins TRBV5-1 and TRBJ1-4; unclear D gene. The germline V gene has CDR1 SGHRS and CDR2 YFSETQ. The V end lost 0 bases, the J end lost 7 bases, and 13 bases lay between the germline ends. The CDR3 sequence is 15 residues long. The chain's CDR3 is CASSLGATVTEKLFF. CDR3 DNA: TGCGCCAGCAGCTTGGGGGCTACAGTGACTGAAAAACTGTTTTTT. The full variable domain, with the rest looked up from reference TRBV5-1 and TRBJ1-4, is KAGVTQTPRYLIKTRGQQVTLSCSPISGHRSVSWYQQTPGQGLQFLFEYFSETQRNKGNFPGRFSGRQFSNSRSEMNVSTLELGDSALYLCASSLGATVTEKLFFGSGTQLSVL.

This chain uses TRBV7-9 with TRBJ1-3; weak D call: TRBD1 (5 bases). The CDR3 is made up of 15 amino acids. CDR1 is SEHNR and CDR2 is FQNEAQ in the germline V gene (reference sequence). Trimming shortened V by 4 bases and J by 4 bases, and 14 bases separated the two germline ends. The CDR3 region is CASSSRGGTGNTIYF. In DNA form, the CDR3 reads TGTGCCAGCAGCTCCCGCGGGGGTACGGGAAACACCATATATTTT.

V usage is TRBV10-1 and J usage is TRBJ1-1, with D maybe TRBD1 (6 bases). The CDR3 is made up of 13 amino acids. Trimming removed 6 bases from V and 0 bases from J, with 8 bases in between. Germline-derived CDR1 and CDR2 are WNHNN and SYGVQD (reference sequence). For the CDR3, the DNA is TGCGCCAGCAGAAGGGACATGAACACTGAAGCTTTCTTT. This sequence encodes CASRRDMNTEAFF.

V gene TRBV14 combines with J gene TRBJ2-5; 9 bases are a match to TRBD2. After removal of 1 base from V and 3 bases from J, the junction contained 9 bases not matched to a gene. This CDR3 is built from 17 residues. Germline V gene data show CDR1 as SGHDN and CDR2 as FVKESK. The CDR3 loop reads CASSQGVSSGEEETQYF. Written as DNA, the CDR3 is TGTGCCAGCAGCCAAGGTGTTTCTAGCGGGGAGGAAGAGACCCAGTACTTC.

This chain uses TRBV10-2 with TRBJ2-1; TRBD2 matches at 12 bases. Germline loops: CDR1 WSHSY, CDR2 SAAADI. The trim removed 6 bases at V and 2 bases at J, leaving 8 bases unmatched. The CDR3 totals 17 residues. CDR3 sequence: CASSLAGGPGPYNEQFF. CDR3 nucleotide sequence: TGCGCCAGCAGCCTAGCGGGAGGGCCTGGTCCCTACAATGAGCAGTTCTTC.

The genes are TRBV5-1 and TRBJ1-2; 8 bases are a match to TRBD1. Germline lookup yields CDR1 SGHRS and CDR2 YFSETQ. This CDR3 has 15 amino acids. Germline trimming cut 0 bases from V and 8 bases from J; bases unmatched to any gene: 9. CDR3 protein: CASSLEGQGRWGYTF. CDR3 DNA: TGCGCCAGCAGCTTGGAAGGACAGGGACGGTGGGGCTACACCTTC.